Only one count was recorded for the clone carrying this T cell receptor (beta chain). Its specificity is not known. This sample was included in a study of identifying expanded T cells in peripheral blood. Study observations and caveats: Across healthy donors, higher total template counts meant significantly greater two-week count variance.

Germline V CDR1 and CDR2: SEHNR, FQNEAQ (reference sequence). The CDR3 runs 17 residues. V was cut by 4 bases and J by 0 bases, with 17 bases left in between. Profiling relied on immunoSEQ multiplex PCR, and the TCRdb table lists in-frame clones only, not all of them. The table has about 52,000 clones, 82% seen once; the top ten hold 12% to 15%. The sample consisted of blood. The chain combines TRBV7-9 with TRBJ2-3, with D perhaps matching TRBD1 (5 bases). This sequence originates from a person aged 18 to 75 in good health. Here the CDR3 reads CASSSGRRSLSTDTQYF. CDR3 nucleotides: TGTGCCAGCAGCTCAGGGCGGCGATCGCTAAGCACAGATACGCAGTATTTT.